A single sample gave rise to the 5 T cell receptor beta chains below, sequenced in a study of cytomegalovirus exposure and HLA in healthy donors. It was with 60 Vbeta and 13 Jbeta primers that the PCR ran. The method was immunoSEQ multiplex PCR; TCRdb's version includes in-frame clones alone and lacks a portion of them. This sample has about 150,000 clones, with 75% to 85% found just once. Sequencing used PBMCs. The receptor set was obtained from a woman between 40 and 50 years old in good health and CMV-seropositive.

This chain links TRBV30 with TRBJ2-4; D remains ambiguous. V was cut by 2 bases and J by 3 bases, with 17 bases left in between. CDR3 size: 16 residues. Germline assignment: CDR1 GTSNPN and CDR2 SVGIG (reference sequence). CDR3 sequence reads: CAWSPPGFGDKNIQYF. Here the CDR3 DNA reads TGTGCCTGGAGTCCCCCCGGCTTTGGAGACAAAAACATTCAGTACTTC.

The gene calls are TRBV7-3 and TRBJ2-3; D is perhaps TRBD1 (6 bases). Germline lookup yields CDR1 SGHTA and CDR2 FQGTGA. Trimming took 0 bases from V and 4 from J, leaving 8 bases between them. This CDR3 has 14 amino acids. The CDR3 DNA sequence: TGTGCCAGCAGCTTAACAGGGGGATCAGATACGCAGTATTTT. It yields the protein CASSLTGGSDTQYF.

This clone was seen a few times. The rearrangement uses TRBV10-2 and TRBJ1-1, with TRBD1 matching 7 bases. V trimming: 3 bases; J trimming: 2 bases; junction bases outside the gene matches: 6. Germline assignment: CDR1 WSHSY and CDR2 SAAADI. CDR3 length: 15 residues. The CDR3 DNA reads as TGCGCCAGCAGTGACGTGGGACAGCTTAACACTGAAGCTTTCTTT. This encodes CASSDVGQLNTEAFF.

Comments on this clone: The sample holds other DNA sequences that translate to the same CDR3. CDR3 nucleotide sequence: TGCGCCAGCAGGTTTAGCGGGCCGAACACCGGGGAGCTGTTTTTT. Translation gives CASRFSGPNTGELFF. The chain employs TRBV5-1 and TRBJ2-2, with 7 bases identical to TRBD2. J lost 0 bases, V lost 5 bases, and 4 bases had no gene match. This CDR3 spans 15 amino acids. CDR1 is SGHRS and CDR2 is YFSETQ in the germline V gene.

This chain links TRBV29-1 with TRBJ2-1; possibly TRBD2 for D (6 bases). The CDR3 consists of 12 residues. V lost 1 base to trimming and J lost 8 bases, with 9 bases between them. Germline assignment: CDR1 SQVTM and CDR2 ANQGSEA. The CDR3 is CSVEGLEDEQFF. The CDR3 coding sequence is TGCAGCGTTGAAGGACTAGAGGATGAGCAGTTCTTC.